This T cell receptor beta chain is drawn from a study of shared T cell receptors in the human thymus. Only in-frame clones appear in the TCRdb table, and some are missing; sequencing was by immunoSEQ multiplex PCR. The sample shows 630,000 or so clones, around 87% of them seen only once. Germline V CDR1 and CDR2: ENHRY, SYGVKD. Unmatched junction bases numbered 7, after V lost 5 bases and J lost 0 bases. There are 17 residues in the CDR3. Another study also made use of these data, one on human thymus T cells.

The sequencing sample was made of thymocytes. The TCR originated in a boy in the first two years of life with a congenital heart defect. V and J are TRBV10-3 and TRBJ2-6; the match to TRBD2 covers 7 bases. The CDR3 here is CAISPSAGSSGANVLTF. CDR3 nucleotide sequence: TGTGCCATCAGTCCTTCAGCGGGGAGCTCTGGGGCCAACGTCCTGACTTTC.